The clone carrying this TCR beta chain was observed once. Its cognate antigen is unknown. The record originates from a study of shared clonotypes between healthy human individuals. Study-wide results and limits: In general, naive subsets displayed greater estimated richness than memory subsets did.

Trimming removed 1 base at V and 6 bases at J, with 10 bases between. The CDR3 spans 14 residues. The V gene's germline CDR1 is SGHVS and CDR2 FQNEAQ. Using immunoSEQ multiplex PCR, the repertoire was profiled, and TCRdb retains in-frame clones only, with some absent. This table has roughly 1,500,000 clones, around 98% appearing once. The chain employs TRBV7-8 and TRBJ1-5; D gene uncertain. The TCR originated in a man aged 25-40 years in good health. The specimen sequenced was naive CD4+ T cells sorted from blood. Sample subset: CD45RA+ positively selected. The DNA of the CDR3 is TGTGCCAGCAGCTTAGACGGTACCTCTCAGCCCCAGCATTTT. This encodes CASSLDGTSQPQHF.